The 27 T cell receptor beta chains below come from one sample, sequenced in a study of identical twins. TCRdb passed the 5' RACE reads through MiXCR, listing each CDR3 protein once. This sample has over 200,000 distinct CDR3 sequences, with 6.5% found just once. The same data also went into a second study, on T cells expressing NK-cell markers.

The specimen was CD8+ T cells sorted from blood. The receptor source for this set is a young woman in good health.

This clonotype has a handful of counts. The chain employs TRBV3-1 and TRBJ2-3; TRBD2 matches at 9 bases. Germline V CDR1 and CDR2: LGHDT, YNNKEL (reference sequence). The CDR3 totals 17 residues. The V segment lost 0 bases and the J segment 4 bases; nucleotides outside the gene matches: 8. The CDR3, as DNA: TGTGCCAGCAGCCAAGATCACCTAGCGGGAAGCGCAGATACGCAGTATTTT. It yields the protein CASSQDHLAGSADTQYF.

This sequence joins TRBV11-2 and TRBJ2-7, with 7 bases identical to TRBD2. The CDR3 has 15 amino acids. The trim removed 3 bases at V and 1 base at J, leaving 6 bases unmatched. In germline, CDR1 is SGHAT, CDR2 FQNNGV. The CDR3 sequence: CASSFAGAPSYEQYF. The DNA of the CDR3 is TGTGCCAGCAGCTTCGCGGGAGCTCCGTCCTACGAGCAGTACTTC.

The CDR3 sequence is CASSASGISSYEQYF. The CDR3 nucleotides read TGTGCCAGCAGCGCGTCAGGGATAAGCTCCTACGAGCAGTACTTC. V is TRBV7-2 and J is TRBJ2-7, with D possibly TRBD1 on 5 matching bases. Per germline, CDR1 SGHTA and CDR2 FQGNSA. There are 15 residues in the CDR3. The V gene lost 5 bases and the J gene lost 0 bases, with 14 bases spanning the gap.

The V and J genes are TRBV20-1 and TRBJ2-5; perhaps TRBD2 as D (6 bases). The V end lost 3 bases, the J end lost 5 bases, and 13 bases lay between the germline ends. Germline V CDR1 and CDR2: DFQATT, SNEGSKA (reference sequence). This CDR3 is built from 13 residues. CDR3 in amino acids: CSASLGGTETQYF. The CDR3 DNA follows: TGCAGTGCTAGTCTGGGAGGTACGGAGACCCAGTACTTC.

This clonotype was picked up a small number of times. V gene TRBV9 combines with J gene TRBJ2-1; D perhaps matches TRBD1 (5 bases). V lost 3 bases to trimming and J lost 8 bases, with 15 bases between them. CDR3 size: 14 residues. Germline V gene sequence: CDR1 SGDLS, CDR2 YYNGEE. DNA of the CDR3: TGTGCCAGCAGCGCCCAAGGTCAGGGTGATGAGCAGTTCTTC. Its translation is CASSAQGQGDEQFF.

Many counts were recorded for this clonotype. J is TRBJ2-1 and V is TRBV19; no clear D gene. V lost 7 bases to trimming and J lost 0 bases, with 10 bases between them. The CDR3 is 14 residues long. Germline loops: CDR1 LNHDA, CDR2 SQIVND (reference sequence). The CDR3 DNA follows: TGTGCCAGTACCTTTACGAGCTCCTACAATGAGCAGTTCTTC. Its protein is CASTFTSSYNEQFF.

This clonotype was observed many times. The chain couples TRBV11-2 to TRBJ1-2, with no clear D. The CDR3 sequence is 12 residues long. Per the germline V gene, CDR1 is SGHAT and CDR2 is FQNNGV. Trimming removed 1 base from V and 8 bases from J, with 8 bases in between. The CDR3 is CASSLGPKGYTF. The CDR3 bases are TGTGCCAGCAGCTTAGGCCCCAAAGGCTACACCTTC.

Only a few counts were recorded for this clonotype. The chain recombines TRBV12-3 or TRBV12-4 with TRBJ2-3; D gene uncertain. V lost 8 bases and J 4 bases, leaving 10 bases between the germline ends. This CDR3 has 12 residues. For the CDR3, the DNA is TGTGCCAGCGGACGGCCGCCAGATACGCAGTATTTT. It translates to CASGRPPDTQYF.

V and J are TRBV27 and TRBJ1-5, with TRBD1 as a possible D gene (5 bases). With 5 bases removed from V and 7 bases from J, the gap between germline ends came to 12 bases. Germline CDR1 MNHEY, CDR2 SMNVEV (reference sequence). The CDR3 extends over 13 amino acids. Here the CDR3 DNA reads TGTGCCAGCAGTGCTCACCAGGGCCAGCCCCAGCATTTT. Encoded protein: CASSAHQGQPQHF.

This clonotype was seen a handful of times. This rearrangement joins TRBV4-1 to TRBJ2-7; 8 nucleotides align to TRBD2. Unmatched junction bases numbered 11, after V lost 2 bases and J lost 2 bases. The CDR3 contains 17 residues. Per the germline V gene, CDR1 is MGHRA and CDR2 is YSYEKL. The DNA of the CDR3 is TGCGCCAGCAGCCAACTACCCGGGACTAGAGGTACCTACGAGCAGTACTTC. Translation: CASSQLPGTRGTYEQYF.

This clonotype was counted many times. V gene TRBV20-1 combines with J gene TRBJ2-1; 8 nucleotides align to TRBD2. The CDR3 runs 14 residues. The V and J ends lost 3 bases and 0 bases, in that order; junction bases with no gene match: 1. Germline CDR1 DFQATT, CDR2 SNEGSKA (reference sequence). CDR3 sequence: CSASGTSSYNEQFF. The CDR3 bases are TGCAGTGCTAGCGGGACTAGCTCCTACAATGAGCAGTTCTTC.

The V call is TRBV4-1, the J call TRBJ2-1; D is possibly TRBD1 (5 bases). Trimming stripped 3 bases from V and 5 bases from J, with 14 bases between. The CDR3 contains 15 residues. The germline V gene has CDR1 MGHRA and CDR2 YSYEKL. The CDR3 DNA reads as TGCGCCAGCAGCCATGGCCGCGGCAGGGACAATGAGCAGTTCTTC. Translated, it gives CASSHGRGRDNEQFF.

Points on this clonotype: An end of the junction differs from the germline gene, which may be a read error. CDR3 region: CTISDYASDTQYF. The CDR3 DNA is TGTACCATCAGTGACTACGCGTCGGATACGCAGTATTTT. This chain connects TRBV10-3 to TRBJ2-3; tentative D call: TRBD2 (5 bases). Germline V gene lookup returns CDR1 ENHRY and CDR2 SYGVKD. This CDR3 has 13 residues.

In its sample, this clonotype was seen many times. The chain is built from TRBV7-8 and TRBJ2-1; TRBD2 is a possible D gene (6 bases). There are 15 residues in the CDR3. V was cut by 11 bases and J by 0 bases, with 17 bases left in between. Germline CDR1 reads SGHVS; CDR2 reads FQNEAQ. CDR3 loop: CAVSIAGSSYNEQFF. The CDR3 region has the DNA TGTGCCGTGAGTATTGCGGGGAGCTCCTACAATGAGCAGTTCTTC.

Sample share makes this clonotype medium-sized (0.01 to 0.1%). This sequence joins TRBV24-1 and TRBJ2-1, with D perhaps matching TRBD2 (6 bases). Germline lookup yields CDR1 KGHDR and CDR2 SFDVKD. V was shortened by 7 bases and J by 5 bases, with 8 bases between the two germline ends. This CDR3 is 12 amino acids long. CDR3 loop: CATSTSNNEQFF. In nucleotides, the CDR3 is TGTGCCACCAGCACTAGCAACAATGAGCAGTTCTTC.

In its sample, this clonotype was seen a few times. V usage is TRBV12-3 or TRBV12-4 and J usage is TRBJ2-3; 12 nucleotides align to TRBD2. V was clipped by 5 bases and J by 1 base; unmatched bases: 7. The CDR3 runs to 17 residues. DNA for the CDR3: TGTGCCAGCAGTCCCTCGACTAGCGGGGGACGCACAGATACGCAGTATTTT. Its protein is CASSPSTSGGRTDTQYF.

In its sample, this clonotype was seen a few times. This chain joins TRBV12-5 and TRBJ2-5, with 10 bases aligning to TRBD2. The CDR3 is 16 residues long. Germline lookup yields CDR1 LGHNT and CDR2 FRNRAP. V was clipped by 3 bases and J by 3 bases; unmatched bases: 7. CDR3 region: CASGFPSGRAEETQYF. CDR3 nucleotides: TGTGCTAGTGGTTTCCCCAGCGGGAGGGCCGAAGAGACCCAGTACTTC.

This clonotype was counted ten times or more. This chain joins TRBV7-8 and TRBJ1-4, with 7 bases fitting TRBD1. The germline V gene has CDR1 SGHVS and CDR2 FQNEAQ. V shed 0 bases and J 1 base; nucleotides not matched to a gene: 2. The CDR3 is 16 amino acids. The CDR3 region is CASSLAPGGTNEKLFF. The CDR3 DNA sequence: TGTGCCAGCAGCTTAGCGCCAGGGGGAACTAATGAAAAACTGTTTTTT. The variable domain in full, completed from reference TRBV7-8 and TRBJ1-4, reads GAGVSQSPRYKVAKRGQDVALRCDPISGHVSLFWYQQALGQGPEFLTYFQNEAQLDKSGLPSDRFFAERPEGSVSTLKIQRTQQEDSAVYLCASSLAPGGTNEKLFFGSGTQLSVL.

This clonotype was recorded a few times. V is TRBV27 and J is TRBJ2-1, with a possible D match to TRBD2 (6 bases). The ends were cut back, 5 bases at V and 3 bases at J, with 17 bases in the middle. The CDR3 is 16 residues long. Germline assignment: CDR1 MNHEY and CDR2 SMNVEV (reference sequence). CDR3 nucleotide sequence: TGTGCCAGCAGTCCCCGGGGGAGGCAAGGCTACAATGAGCAGTTCTTC. This gives the protein CASSPRGRQGYNEQFF.

The chain recombines TRBV7-3 with TRBJ2-1, with TRBD1 matching over 9 bases. V dropped 5 bases and J dropped 5; count of bases not matched to a gene: 7. CDR1 and CDR2 from the germline V gene are SGHTA and FQGTGA. The CDR3 runs to 15 residues. The CDR3 reads CASSPRTGDHNEQFF. The DNA of the CDR3 is TGTGCCAGCAGCCCTCGGACAGGGGACCACAATGAGCAGTTCTTC.

In its sample, this clonotype was seen many times. The chain couples TRBV12-3 or TRBV12-4 to TRBJ1-5; D is unresolved. The CDR3 contains 12 residues. Trimming left V 8 bases short and J 8 bases short, with 13 bases between. The CDR3 bases are TGTGCCAGCGGACCCGCAGGAAAGCCCCAGCATTTT. Protein product: CASGPAGKPQHF.

This clonotype was seen ten or more times. V and J are TRBV5-4 and TRBJ2-2; D unclear. Germline CDR1 SGHNT, CDR2 YYREEE (reference sequence). This CDR3 region has 12 residues. Trimming shortened V by 0 bases and J by 8 bases, and 5 bases separated the two germline ends. The CDR3, as DNA: TGTGCCAGCAGCTTGGAAAGGGGGGAGCTGTTTTTT. This encodes CASSLERGELFF.

The rearrangement joins TRBV20-1 to TRBJ1-1; possibly TRBD1 for D (5 bases). The V end lost 5 bases, the J end lost 0 bases, and 16 bases lay between the germline ends. The CDR3 is made up of 15 amino acids. CDR1 and CDR2 (germline): DFQATT, SNEGSKA (reference sequence). DNA for the CDR3: TGCAGTGCTGCCCACTGGGGGGTCCTGAACACTGAAGCTTTCTTT. This sequence encodes CSAAHWGVLNTEAFF.

The chain recombines TRBV7-9 with TRBJ2-1; the match to TRBD2 covers 7 bases. The germline gives CDR1 SEHNR, CDR2 FQNEAQ (reference sequence). The CDR3 length is 11 residues. With 7 bases clipped from V and 8 bases from J, the junction kept 2 bases outside the gene matches. CDR3: CASTRGDEQFF. The CDR3 region has the DNA TGTGCCAGCACCCGGGGGGATGAGCAGTTCTTC.

The chain recombines TRBV11-1 with TRBJ2-1, with D perhaps matching TRBD1 or TRBD2 (6 bases each). Germline-derived CDR1 and CDR2 are SGHAT and FQDESV (reference sequence). Between the trimmed V and J ends, which lost 8 bases and 0 bases, there was a span of 29 bases. The CDR3 is made up of 20 amino acids. The CDR3 DNA reads TGTGCCAGCGGGGGCCCCGCCCGGGGGATTCTACCTAGCTCCTACAATGAGCAGTTCTTC. Amino acids: CASGGPARGILPSSYNEQFF.

The gene calls are TRBV7-9 and TRBJ1-1; possibly TRBD1 for D (6 bases). Germline V gene sequence: CDR1 SEHNR, CDR2 FQNEAQ (reference sequence). The ends were cut back, 4 bases at V and 6 bases at J, with 12 bases in the middle. This CDR3 region has 13 residues. CDR3 nucleotide sequence: TGTGCCAGCAGCTCACAGGGTGGCGCTGAAGCTTTCTTT. It yields the protein CASSSQGGAEAFF.

CDR3: CASSQYRNTIYF. In DNA form, the CDR3 reads TGTGCCAGCAGCCAATACCGAAACACCATATATTTT. This chain links TRBV14 with TRBJ1-3; D is ambiguous. CDR3 size: 12 residues. Germline V gives CDR1 SGHDN, CDR2 FVKESK. The ends were cut back, 2 bases at V and 5 bases at J, with 4 bases in the middle.